The clone carrying this TCR beta chain was picked up one time. In the authors' workflow: Amplification of reference gene primers provided the estimated nucleated cell counts. The table came from immunoSEQ multiplex PCR; TCRdb's copy has only in-frame clones and leaves some out. That table supplies the V and J calls and clone size; D and trimming were determined from the DNA. Among 200,000 to 250,000 clones, less than 90% were seen once, and the ten largest hold 1.9%. In germline, CDR1 is MGHRA, CDR2 YSYEKL. The V end was cut by 0 bases, the J end by 4 bases, with 22 bases between. CDR3 length: 19 amino acids. The record originates from a study of blood T cell repertoires in COVID-19. The wider study: Sites in the United States, Italy and Spain provided acute and convalescent COVID-19 samples. The cDNA or gDNA used as material had been derived from T cells, B-cell-depleted T cells, or PBMCs.

Sequencing used peripheral blood. This receptor was obtained from a man aged 40-55 years with active or convalescent COVID-19. The chain combines TRBV4-1 with TRBJ1-3; D may be TRBD1 (6 bases). The CDR3 DNA follows: TGCGCCAGCAGCCAAGATGATCGAGGGGGAGAATTTTCAGGAAACACCATATATTTT. Its protein product is CASSQDDRGGEFSGNTIYF.